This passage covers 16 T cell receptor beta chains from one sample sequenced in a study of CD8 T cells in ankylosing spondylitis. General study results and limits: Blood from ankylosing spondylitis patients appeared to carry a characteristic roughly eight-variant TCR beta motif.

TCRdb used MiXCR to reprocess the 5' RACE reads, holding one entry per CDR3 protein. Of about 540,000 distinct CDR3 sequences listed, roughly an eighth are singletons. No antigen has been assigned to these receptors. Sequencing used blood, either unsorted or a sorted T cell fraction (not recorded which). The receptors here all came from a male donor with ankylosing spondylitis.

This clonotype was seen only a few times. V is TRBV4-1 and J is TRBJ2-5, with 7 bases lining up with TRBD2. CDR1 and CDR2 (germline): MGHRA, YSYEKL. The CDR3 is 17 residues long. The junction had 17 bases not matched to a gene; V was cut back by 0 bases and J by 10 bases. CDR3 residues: CASSQDKLASGANSQYF. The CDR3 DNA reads TGCGCCAGCAGCCAAGATAAGCTCGCTAGCGGAGCCAATAGCCAGTACTTC.

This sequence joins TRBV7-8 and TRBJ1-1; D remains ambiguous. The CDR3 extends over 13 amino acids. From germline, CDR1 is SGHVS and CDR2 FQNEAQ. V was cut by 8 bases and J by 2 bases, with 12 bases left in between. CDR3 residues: CASAREINTEAFF. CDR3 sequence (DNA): TGTGCCAGCGCCCGGGAGATTAACACTGAAGCTTTCTTT.

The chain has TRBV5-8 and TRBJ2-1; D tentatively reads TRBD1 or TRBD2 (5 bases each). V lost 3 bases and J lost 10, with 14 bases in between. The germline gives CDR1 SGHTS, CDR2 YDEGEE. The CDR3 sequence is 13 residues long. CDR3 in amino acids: CASSWGRTAEQFF. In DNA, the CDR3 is TGTGCCAGCAGCTGGGGACGGACCGCGGAGCAGTTCTTC.

Here the CDR3 DNA reads TGTGCCAGCAGCCTTTTGACAGTCGATGGCTACACCTTC. Translation gives CASSLLTVDGYTF. The chain has TRBV6-1 and TRBJ1-2; D might be TRBD1 (5 bases). The CDR3 is 13 residues long. Looked up from germline, CDR1 is MNHNS and CDR2 is SASEGT. Trimming took 6 bases from V and 6 from J, leaving 14 bases between them.

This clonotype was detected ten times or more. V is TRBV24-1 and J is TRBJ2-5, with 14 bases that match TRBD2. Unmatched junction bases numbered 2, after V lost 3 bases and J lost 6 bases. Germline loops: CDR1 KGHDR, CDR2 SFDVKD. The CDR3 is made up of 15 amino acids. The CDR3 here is CATSDRLAGGQTQYF. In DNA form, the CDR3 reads TGTGCCACCAGTGATAGACTAGCGGGAGGGCAGACCCAGTACTTC.

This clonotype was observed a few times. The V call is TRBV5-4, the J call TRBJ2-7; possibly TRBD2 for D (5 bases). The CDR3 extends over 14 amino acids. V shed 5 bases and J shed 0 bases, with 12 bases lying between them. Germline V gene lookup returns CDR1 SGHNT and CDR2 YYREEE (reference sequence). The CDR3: CASRVWGASYEQYF. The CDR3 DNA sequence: TGTGCCAGCAGGGTGTGGGGAGCCTCCTACGAGCAGTACTTC.

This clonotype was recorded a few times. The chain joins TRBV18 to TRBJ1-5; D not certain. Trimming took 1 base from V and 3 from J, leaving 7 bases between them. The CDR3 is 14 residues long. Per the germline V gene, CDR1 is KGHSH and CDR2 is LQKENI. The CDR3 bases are TGTGCCAGCTCACCACTGGACGACAATCAGCCCCAGCATTTT. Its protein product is CASSPLDDNQPQHF.

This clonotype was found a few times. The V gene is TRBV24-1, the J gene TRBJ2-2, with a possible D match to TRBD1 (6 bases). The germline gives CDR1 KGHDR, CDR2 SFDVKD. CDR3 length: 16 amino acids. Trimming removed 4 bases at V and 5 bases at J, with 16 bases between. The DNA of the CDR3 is TGTGCCACCAGTGACCGACAGGCCAGATTGACCGGGGAGCTGTTTTTT. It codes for CATSDRQARLTGELFF.

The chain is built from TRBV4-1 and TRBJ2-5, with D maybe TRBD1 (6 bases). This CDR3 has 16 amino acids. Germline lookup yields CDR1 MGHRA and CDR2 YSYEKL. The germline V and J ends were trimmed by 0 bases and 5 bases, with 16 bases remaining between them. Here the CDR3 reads CASSQDSRAGDETQYF. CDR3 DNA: TGCGCCAGCAGCCAAGATTCTAGGGCAGGGGATGAGACCCAGTACTTC.

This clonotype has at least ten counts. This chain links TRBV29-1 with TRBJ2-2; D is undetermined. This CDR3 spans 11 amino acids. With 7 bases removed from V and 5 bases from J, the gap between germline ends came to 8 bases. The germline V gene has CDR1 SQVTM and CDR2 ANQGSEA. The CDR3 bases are TGCAGCGCCAGCAGGACCGGGGAGCTGTTTTTT. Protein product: CSASRTGELFF.

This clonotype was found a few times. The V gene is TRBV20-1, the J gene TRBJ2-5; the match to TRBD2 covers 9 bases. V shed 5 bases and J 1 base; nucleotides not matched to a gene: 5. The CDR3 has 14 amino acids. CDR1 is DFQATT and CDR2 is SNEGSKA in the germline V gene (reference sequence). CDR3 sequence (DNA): TGCAGTGCTGGGCTAGCGGGGATCCAAGAGACCCAGTACTTC. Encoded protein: CSAGLAGIQETQYF.

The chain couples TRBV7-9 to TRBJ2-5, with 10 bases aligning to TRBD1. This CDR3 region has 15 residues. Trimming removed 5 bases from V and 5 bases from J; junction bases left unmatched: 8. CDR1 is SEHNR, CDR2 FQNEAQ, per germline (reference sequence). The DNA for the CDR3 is TGTGCCAGCAGCCCGGTTGACAGGGGGCTGGAGACCCAGTACTTC. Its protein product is CASSPVDRGLETQYF.

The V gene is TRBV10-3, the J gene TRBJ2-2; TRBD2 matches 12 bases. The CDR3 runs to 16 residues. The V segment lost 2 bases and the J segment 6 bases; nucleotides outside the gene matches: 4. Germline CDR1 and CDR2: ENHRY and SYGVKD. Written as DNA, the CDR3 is TGTGCCATCAGTGAGAGACTAGCGGGAGAAGCCGGGGAGCTGTTTTTT. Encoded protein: CAISERLAGEAGELFF.

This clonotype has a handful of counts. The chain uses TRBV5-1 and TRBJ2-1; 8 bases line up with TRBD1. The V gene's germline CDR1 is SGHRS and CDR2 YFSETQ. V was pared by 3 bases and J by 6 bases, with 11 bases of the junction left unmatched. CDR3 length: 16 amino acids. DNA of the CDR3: TGCGCCAGCAGCTACTTGGACAGGGAAGGGGTCAATGAGCAGTTCTTC. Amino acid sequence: CASSYLDREGVNEQFF.

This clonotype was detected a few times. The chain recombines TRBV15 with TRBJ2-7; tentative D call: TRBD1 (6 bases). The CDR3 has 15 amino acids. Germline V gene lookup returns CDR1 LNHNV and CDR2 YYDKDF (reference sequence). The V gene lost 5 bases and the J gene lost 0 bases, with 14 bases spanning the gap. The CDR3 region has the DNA TGTGCCACCAGCTTCTGGACAGAACACTCCTACGAGCAGTACTTC. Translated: CATSFWTEHSYEQYF. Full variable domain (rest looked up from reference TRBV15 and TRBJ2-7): DAMVIQNPRYQVTQFGKPVTLSCSQTLNHNVMYWYQQKSSQAPKLLFHYYDKDFNNEADTPDNFQSRRPNTSFCFLDIRSPGLGDTAMYLCATSFWTEHSYEQYFGPGTRLTVT.

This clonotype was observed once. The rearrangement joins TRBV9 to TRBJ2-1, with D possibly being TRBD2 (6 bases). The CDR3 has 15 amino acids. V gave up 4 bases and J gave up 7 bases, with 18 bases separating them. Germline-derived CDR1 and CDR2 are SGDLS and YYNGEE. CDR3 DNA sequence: TGTGCCAGCAGCCCCCTTTCGGGAGTGGATAATGAGCAGTTCTTC. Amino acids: CASSPLSGVDNEQFF.